This T cell receptor beta chain was retrieved from a study of persistence of HIV-infected CD4 T cells. Whole-study findings and limits: Compared with CD3/CD28-stimulated cells, CMV- and Gag-responding cells showed lower TCRbeta richness.

CDR1 is SGHVS and CDR2 is FQNEAQ in the germline V gene. CDR3 length equals 14 residues. J gave up 6 bases and V 10 bases, and 10 bases lay outside the gene matches. Concerning this clone itself: The antigen is undetermined.

Nonspecific anti-CD3/anti-CD28 bead stimulation represents the broad CD4+ T cell repertoire. CD4+ T cells upregulating both CD40 ligand and CD69 were sorted as responding cells. Adults with HIV-1 started suppressive ART while chronically infected. Undetectable plasma HIV-1 RNA below 50 copies/mL lasted at least 4 years. Anti-CD28/CD49d costimulation, CD40-blocking antibody and enfuvirtide were given to CD8-depleted PBMCs for about 17 hours. This was the immunoSEQ version 4 assay in survey mode. Only in-frame clones appear in the TCRdb table, and some are missing; sequencing was by immunoSEQ multiplex PCR. Among roughly 43,000 clones listed, roughly 90% were seen once.

The sample was CD4+ T cells sorted from PBMCs after roughly 18-hour stimulation, taken from a patient who received antiretroviral therapy. The J gene is TRBJ2-1, the V gene TRBV7-8, with 9 bases lining up with TRBD1. The TCR was taken from an adult man with HIV who was CMV-seropositive. CDR3 in DNA: TGTGCCACCTCCCGGGACAGGGAATTCAATGAGCAGTTCTTC. It codes for CATSRDREFNEQFF.